The clone carrying this T cell receptor (beta chain) was observed a handful of times. Its antigen is undetermined. This sample stems from a study of early T cells in non-severe SARS-CoV-2 infection. Study-wide findings and caveats: Anti-spike CD8 responses were favored by VDJdb matching, which missed private and CD4 specificities.

CDR1 is SGHAT, CDR2 FQNNGV, per germline. This CDR3 spans 15 amino acids. Trimming removed 4 bases from V and 0 bases from J, with 12 bases in between. MiXCR, applied by TCRdb to the 5' RACE reads, yields one record per CDR3 protein. The repertoire holds nearly 60,000 distinct CDR3 sequences, with about an eighth as singletons. This chain joins TRBV11-2 and TRBJ1-1; perhaps TRBD1 as D (6 bases). The source of this sequence is an adult who was a healthcare worker with PCR-confirmed SARS-CoV-2 infection or an uninfected control (not recorded which). Source material: whole blood. The CDR3 coding sequence is TGTGCCAGCAGCTGGCAAGGGGGGATGAACACTGAAGCTTTCTTT. Protein sequence: CASSWQGGMNTEAFF.